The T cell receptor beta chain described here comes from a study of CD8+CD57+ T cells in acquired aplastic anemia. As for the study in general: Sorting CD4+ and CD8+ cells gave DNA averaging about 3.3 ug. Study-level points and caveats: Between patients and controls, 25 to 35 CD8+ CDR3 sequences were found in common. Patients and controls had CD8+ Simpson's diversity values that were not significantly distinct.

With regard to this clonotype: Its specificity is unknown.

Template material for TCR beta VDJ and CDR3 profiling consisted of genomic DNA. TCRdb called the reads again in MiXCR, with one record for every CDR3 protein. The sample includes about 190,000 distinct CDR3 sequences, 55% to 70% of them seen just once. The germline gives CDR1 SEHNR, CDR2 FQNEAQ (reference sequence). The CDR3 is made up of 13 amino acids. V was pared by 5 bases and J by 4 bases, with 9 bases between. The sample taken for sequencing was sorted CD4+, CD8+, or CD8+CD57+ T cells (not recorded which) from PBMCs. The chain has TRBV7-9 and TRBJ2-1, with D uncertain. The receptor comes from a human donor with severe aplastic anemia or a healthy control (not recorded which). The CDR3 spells CASSRAPYNEQFF. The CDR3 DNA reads TGTGCCAGCAGCCGCGCACCATACAATGAGCAGTTCTTC.